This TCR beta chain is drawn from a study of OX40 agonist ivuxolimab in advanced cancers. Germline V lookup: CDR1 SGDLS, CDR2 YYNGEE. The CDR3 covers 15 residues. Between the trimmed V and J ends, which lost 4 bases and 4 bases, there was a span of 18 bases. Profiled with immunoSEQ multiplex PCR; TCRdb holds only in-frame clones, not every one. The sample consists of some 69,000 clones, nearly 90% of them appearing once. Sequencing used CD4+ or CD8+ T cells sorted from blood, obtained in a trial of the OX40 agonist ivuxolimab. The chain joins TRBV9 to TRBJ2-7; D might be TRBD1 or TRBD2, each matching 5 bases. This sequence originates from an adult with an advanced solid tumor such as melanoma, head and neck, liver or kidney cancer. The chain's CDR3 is CASSLGPGATYEQYF. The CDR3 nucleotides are TGTGCCAGCAGCCTGGGACCCGGGGCGACATACGAGCAGTACTTC.